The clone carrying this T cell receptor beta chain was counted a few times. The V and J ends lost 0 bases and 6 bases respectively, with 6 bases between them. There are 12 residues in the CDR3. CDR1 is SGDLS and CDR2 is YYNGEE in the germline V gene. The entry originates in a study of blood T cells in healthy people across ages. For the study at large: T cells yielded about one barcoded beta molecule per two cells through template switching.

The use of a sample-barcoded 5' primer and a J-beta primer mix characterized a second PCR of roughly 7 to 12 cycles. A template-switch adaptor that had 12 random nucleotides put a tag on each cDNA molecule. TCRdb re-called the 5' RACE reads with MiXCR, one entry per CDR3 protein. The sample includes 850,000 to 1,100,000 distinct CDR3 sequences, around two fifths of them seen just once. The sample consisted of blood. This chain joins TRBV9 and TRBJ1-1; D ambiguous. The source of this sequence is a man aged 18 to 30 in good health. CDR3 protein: CASSVGDPEAFF. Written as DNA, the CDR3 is TGTGCCAGCAGCGTAGGCGACCCTGAAGCTTTCTTT. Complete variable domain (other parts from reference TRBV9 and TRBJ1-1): DSGVTQTPKHLITATGQRVTLRCSPRSGDLSVYWYQQSLDQGLQFLIQYYNGEERAKGNILERFSAQQFPDLHSELNLSSLELGDSALYFCASSVGDPEAFFGQGTRLTVV.